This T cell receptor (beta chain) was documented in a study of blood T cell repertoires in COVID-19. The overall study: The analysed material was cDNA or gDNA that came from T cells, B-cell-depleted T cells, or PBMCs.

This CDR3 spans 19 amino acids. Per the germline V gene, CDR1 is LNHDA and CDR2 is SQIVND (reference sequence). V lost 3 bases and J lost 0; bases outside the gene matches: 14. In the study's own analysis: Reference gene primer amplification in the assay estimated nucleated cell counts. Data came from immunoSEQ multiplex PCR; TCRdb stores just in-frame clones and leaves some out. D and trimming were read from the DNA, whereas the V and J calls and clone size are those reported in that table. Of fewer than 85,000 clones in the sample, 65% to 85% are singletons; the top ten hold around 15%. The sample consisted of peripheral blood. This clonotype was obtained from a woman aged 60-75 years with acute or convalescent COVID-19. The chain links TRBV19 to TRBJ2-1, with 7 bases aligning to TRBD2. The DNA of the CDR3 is TGTGCCAGTAGTATCACTCCGGGCGGGAGCCCGAGCTCCTACAATGAGCAGTTCTTC. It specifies CASSITPGGSPSSYNEQFF. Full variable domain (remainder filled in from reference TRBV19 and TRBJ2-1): DGGITQSPKYLFRKEGQNVTLSCEQNLNHDAMYWYRQDPGQGLRLIYYSQIVNDFQKGDIAEGYSVSREKKESFPLTVTSAQKNPTAFYLCASSITPGGSPSSYNEQFFGPGTRLTVL.